Below are 2 T cell receptor beta chains sequenced from a single sample in a study of T cell changes during pregnancy in multiple sclerosis (dated by TCRdb to about 2019). The receptor library was made with the immunoSEQ multiplex PCR assay. The immuneACCESS repertoire file appears here via TCRdb, limited to in-frame rearrangements. These files lack a portion of the clones; in checked studies, under half of the deficit traces to unresolved V genes, and the cause of the others is not known. This sample has about 84,000 clones in its table, and around 94% of those were observed once. Together, the top ten hold around 0.91% of the sample. This specimen was peripheral blood, taken in the second trimester of pregnancy. These receptors originate from a female donor in good health, enrolled as a control in a pregnancy study.

This rearrangement joins TRBV19 to TRBJ2-5; 7 positions agree with TRBD2. V dropped 9 bases and J dropped 7; count of bases not matched to a gene: 14. This CDR3 contains 14 residues. Germline V lookup: CDR1 LNHDA, CDR2 SQIVND (reference sequence). CDR3 sequence reads: CASQGSPVAGTQYF. The CDR3 nucleotides read TGTGCCAGCCAGGGCTCGCCAGTAGCGGGGACCCAGTACTTC.

This chain uses TRBV5-1 with TRBJ2-1; D ambiguous. V lost 4 bases to trimming and J lost 6 bases, with 8 bases between them. From germline, CDR1 is SGHRS and CDR2 YFSETQ. CDR3 length: 12 amino acids. The CDR3 here is CASSREFNEQFF. The CDR3 coding sequence is TGCGCCAGCAGCCGCGAATTCAATGAGCAGTTCTTC. Looking up the rest from reference TRBV5-1 and TRBJ2-1 gives the full variable domain: KAGVTQTPRYLIKTRGQQVTLSCSPISGHRSVSWYQQTPGQGLQFLFEYFSETQRNKGNFPGRFSGRQFSNSRSEMNVSTLELGDSALYLCASSREFNEQFFGPGTRLTVL.